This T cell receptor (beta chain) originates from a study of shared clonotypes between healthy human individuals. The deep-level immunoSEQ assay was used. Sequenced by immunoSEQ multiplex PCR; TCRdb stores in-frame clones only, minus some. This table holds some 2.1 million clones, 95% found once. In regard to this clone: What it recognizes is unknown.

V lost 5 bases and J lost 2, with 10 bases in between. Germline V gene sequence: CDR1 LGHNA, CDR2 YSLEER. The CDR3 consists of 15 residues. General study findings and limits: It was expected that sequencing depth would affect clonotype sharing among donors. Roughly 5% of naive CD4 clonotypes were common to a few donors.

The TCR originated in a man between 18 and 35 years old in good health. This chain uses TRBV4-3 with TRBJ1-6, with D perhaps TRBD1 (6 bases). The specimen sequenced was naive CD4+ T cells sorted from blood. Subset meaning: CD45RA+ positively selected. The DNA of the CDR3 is TGCGCCAGCAGCGCAACAGGGACCTATAATTCACCCCTCCACTTT. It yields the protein CASSATGTYNSPLHF.